This T cell receptor beta chain is from a study of T cells in Graves' hyperthyroidism and ophthalmopathy. Germline loops: CDR1 SNHLY, CDR2 FYNNEI. V was pared by 6 bases and J by 4 bases, with 3 bases of the junction left unmatched. CDR3 length: 13 residues. This clonotype was observed many times. RNA transcripts gave rise to amplified TCR beta CDR3 regions. In the first-round RT-PCR of the TCR CDR3, the HTBI primer set was used. TCRdb itself ran the multiplex PCR reads through MiXCR, one entry per CDR3 protein. The data contain about 570,000 distinct CDR3 sequences, around 15% of them singletons. The sequence derives from a woman aged 40-49 years with Graves' hyperthyroidism. Sequencing input: blood. V gene TRBV2 combines with J gene TRBJ2-1; TRBD2 aligns across 7 bases. This chain's CDR3 is CASRAGIYNEQFF. The CDR3 DNA reads as TGTGCCAGCAGAGCGGGGATATACAATGAGCAGTTCTTC.